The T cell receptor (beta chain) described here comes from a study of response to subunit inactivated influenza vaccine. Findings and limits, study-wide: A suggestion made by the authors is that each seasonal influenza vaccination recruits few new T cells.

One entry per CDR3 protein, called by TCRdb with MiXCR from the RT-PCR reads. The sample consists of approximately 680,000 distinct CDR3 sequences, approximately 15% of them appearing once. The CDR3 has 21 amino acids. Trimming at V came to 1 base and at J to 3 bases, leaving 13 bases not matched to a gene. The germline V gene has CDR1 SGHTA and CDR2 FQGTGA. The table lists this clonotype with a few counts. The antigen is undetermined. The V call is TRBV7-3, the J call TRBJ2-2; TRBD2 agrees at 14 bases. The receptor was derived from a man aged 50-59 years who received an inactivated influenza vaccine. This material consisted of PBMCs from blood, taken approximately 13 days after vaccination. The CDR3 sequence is CASSLRGAGLAGVPHTGELFF. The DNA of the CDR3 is TGTGCCAGCAGCTTAAGGGGCGCGGGACTAGCGGGAGTTCCCCACACCGGGGAGCTGTTTTTT.